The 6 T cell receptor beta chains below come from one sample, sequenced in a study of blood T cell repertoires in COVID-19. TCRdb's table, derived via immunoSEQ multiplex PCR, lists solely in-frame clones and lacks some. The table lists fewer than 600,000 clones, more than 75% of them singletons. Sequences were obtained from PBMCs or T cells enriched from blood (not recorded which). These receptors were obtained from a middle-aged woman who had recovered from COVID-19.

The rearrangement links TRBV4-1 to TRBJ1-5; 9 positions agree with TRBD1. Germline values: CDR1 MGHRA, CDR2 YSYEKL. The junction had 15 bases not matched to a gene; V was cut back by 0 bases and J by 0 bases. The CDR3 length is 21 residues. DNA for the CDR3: TGCGCCAGCAGCCAAGAAGAAGGGTTCCGGGACAGGGCTAATAGCAATCAGCCCCAGCATTTT. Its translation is CASSQEEGFRDRANSNQPQHF.

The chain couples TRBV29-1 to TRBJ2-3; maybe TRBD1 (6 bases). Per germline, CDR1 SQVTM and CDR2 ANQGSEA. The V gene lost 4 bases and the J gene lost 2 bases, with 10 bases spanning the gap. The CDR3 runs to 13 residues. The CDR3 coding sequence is TGCAGCGTTGGGACAGCCTACACAGATACGCAGTATTTT. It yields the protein CSVGTAYTDTQYF.

As DNA, the CDR3 is TGTGCCACCAGTGATCCGAAGGACACGAGCTCCTACAATGAGCAGTTCTTC. Translating it yields CATSDPKDTSSYNEQFF. The V call is TRBV24-1, the J call TRBJ2-1; weak D call: TRBD1 (5 bases). Trimming removed 3 bases from V and 0 bases from J, with 14 bases in between. The germline V gene has CDR1 KGHDR and CDR2 SFDVKD. The CDR3 contains 17 residues.

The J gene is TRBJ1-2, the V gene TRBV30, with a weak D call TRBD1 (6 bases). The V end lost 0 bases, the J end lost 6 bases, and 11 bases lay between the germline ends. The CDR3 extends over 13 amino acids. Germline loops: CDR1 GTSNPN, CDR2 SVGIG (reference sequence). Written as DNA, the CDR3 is TGTGCCTGGAGTGTGCCAGGGGTTGATGGCTACACCTTC. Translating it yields CAWSVPGVDGYTF.

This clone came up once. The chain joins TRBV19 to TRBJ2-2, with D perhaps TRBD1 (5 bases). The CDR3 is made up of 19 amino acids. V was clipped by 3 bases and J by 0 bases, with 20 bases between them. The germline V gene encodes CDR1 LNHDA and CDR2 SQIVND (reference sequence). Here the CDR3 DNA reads TGTGCCAGTAGTATCCGCCCCCCAGGGAATTACGCGAACACCGGGGAGCTGTTTTTT. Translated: CASSIRPPGNYANTGELFF.

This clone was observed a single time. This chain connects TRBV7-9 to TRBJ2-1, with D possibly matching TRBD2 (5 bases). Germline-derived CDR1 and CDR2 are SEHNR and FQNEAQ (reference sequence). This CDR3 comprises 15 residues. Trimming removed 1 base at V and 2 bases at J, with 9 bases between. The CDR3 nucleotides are TGTGCCAGCAGCTTAGTACGGGATCCCTACAATGAGCAGTTCTTC. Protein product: CASSLVRDPYNEQFF.